Included here is one T cell receptor (beta chain) sequence, with context. Its antigen is not identified. Both the TCRalpha cDNA and the TCRbeta cDNA were taken through two nested PCRs, lasting around 15 and 9 cycles. With the 5' RACE reads reprocessed, TCRdb shows one record per CDR3 protein and no DNA. This table holds about 200,000 distinct CDR3 sequences. The sample originates from a study of monozygotic twins with inflammatory bowel disease. Study observations and caveats: IBD patients had lower TCRbeta diversity (inverse Simpson) than healthy co-twins.

This TCR was recovered from a human donor with ulcerative colitis or Crohn's disease, or a healthy co-twin of an affected twin (not recorded which). The sample consisted of blood.

The CDR3 here is CASSQDYREQFF. This rearrangement joins TRBV4-2 to TRBJ2-1. The CDR3 contains 12 residues. Germline CDR1 and CDR2: LGHNA and YNFKEQ.